The rows below give T cell receptor beta chains drawn from one sample of a study of identical twins. TCRdb analysed the 5' RACE reads with MiXCR anew, one entry per CDR3 protein. The profile shows fewer than 550,000 distinct CDR3 sequences, about 13% of them singletons. These data are also associated with another study on yellow fever vaccine responses in identical twins.

Sequencing input: CD4+ T cells sorted from blood. The receptor set was obtained from a woman younger than 35 in good health. The CDR3 runs from the conserved cysteine through the conserved F or W. Fields, in order: J gene, V gene, CDR3 protein.

TRBJ2-7 TRBV9 CASSRLPGQPYEQYF
TRBJ2-1 TRBV2 CAISLKGSGLAGGNEQFF
TRBJ2-7 TRBV6-2/TRBV6-3 CASSPTSGSGHEQYF
TRBJ2-1 TRBV5-1 CASSFGGIGGRGSYNEQFF
TRBJ2-5 TRBV20-1 CSASPRARKTQYF
TRBJ2-5 TRBV24-1 CATSDLRGTEETQYF
TRBJ2-7 TRBV10-3 CAISGRTSGKYEQYF
TRBJ2-2 TRBV20-1 CSARPGQATGELFF
TRBJ2-3 TRBV15 CATSEGTSGPTDTQYF
TRBJ2-3 TRBV12-3/TRBV12-4 CASSVGQAPDDTQYF
TRBJ2-1 TRBV4-3 CASSHGGLAVHEQFF
TRBJ2-2 TRBV5-1 CASSLVLTLNTGELFF
TRBJ2-3 TRBV20-1 CCARDPRGGALEDTQYF
TRBJ1-2 TRBV7-9 CASSLVGSDGGYTF
TRBJ2-7 TRBV28 CASSLPGQGGFYEQYF
TRBJ2-2 TRBV7-9 CASSWGYGGELFF
TRBJ1-1 TRBV7-2 CASTLFGREAFF
TRBJ1-3 TRBV5-6 CASSPEVTGAGNTIYF
TRBJ2-7 TRBV24-1 CATSDSGTGGYEQYF
TRBJ2-3 TRBV5-1 CASSLAPRGGADTQYF
. TRBV5-1 CASSIRDGRTDTQHF
TRBJ2-1 TRBV14 CASSQEHGPGGSYNEQFF
TRBJ2-1 TRBV11-1 CASSLSRTSGSGLYNEQFF
TRBJ2-2 TRBV2 CASIANTGELFF
TRBJ2-5 TRBV7-9 CASNPGQGIETQYF
TRBJ2-5 TRBV6-2/TRBV6-3 CASSSPRLAGYGETQYF
TRBJ2-5 TRBV20-1 CSATGDIGETQYF
TRBJ1-2 TRBV6-6 CASSREVGYTF
TRBJ2-5 TRBV30 CAWSGGGAGPSSQETQYF
TRBJ2-3 TRBV2 CASSDSLLSTDTQYF
TRBJ1-5 TRBV12-3/TRBV12-4 CASSTGGGQPQHF
TRBJ2-2 TRBV7-2 CASSPGLAGVGELFF
TRBJ1-1 TRBV4-3 CASSQAGINTEAFF
TRBJ1-5 TRBV29-1 CSTQDSTRIVAQHF
TRBJ2-3 TRBV7-2 CASSPGSSSTDTQYF
TRBJ2-3 TRBV7-2 CASSSYTSVRGVDTQYF
TRBJ2-1 TRBV4-3 CASSQDRGSEQFF
TRBJ2-7 TRBV30 CAWSVSTSGGVYF
TRBJ2-5 TRBV20-1 CSASSAQRGQETQYF
TRBJ1-1 TRBV12-3/TRBV12-4 CASSLRGTEAFF
TRBJ2-1 TRBV11-2 CASSSGSSYNEQFF